This T cell receptor (beta chain) was recorded in a study of OX40 agonist ivuxolimab in advanced cancers. General study points: Expansion of clones was among the lowest in partial responders at 0.1-3.0 mg/kg.

Sequencing used immunoSEQ multiplex PCR; TCRdb keeps in-frame clones, though not all of them. The data contain tens of thousands of clones, 81% of them seen just once; the ten biggest clones take up roughly 7%. Concerning this clone itself: Its antigen remains unidentified.

V lost 7 bases, J lost 5 bases, and 7 bases stayed unmatched. CDR1 is MNHNY and CDR2 is SVGAGI in the germline V gene (reference sequence). This CDR3 has 14 amino acids. The sample consisted of CD4+ or CD8+ T cells sorted from blood, taken in a trial of the OX40 agonist ivuxolimab. The source of this sequence is an adult with an advanced solid tumor such as melanoma, head and neck, liver or kidney cancer. The J gene is TRBJ1-5, the V gene TRBV6-6; TRBD1 aligns across 8 bases. DNA for the CDR3: TGTGCCAGCACCACGACAGGGGACCATCAGCCCCAGCATTTT. Amino acids: CASTTTGDHQPQHF.